This passage covers 17 T cell receptor beta chains from one sample sequenced in a study of blood T cell repertoires in COVID-19. Produced via immunoSEQ multiplex PCR; TCRdb's table is partial and in-frame only. The sample has a few hundred thousand clones, over 75% seen once. The sample was peripheral blood. The receptors here all came from a man over 45 with acute or convalescent COVID-19.

The CDR3 loop reads CASSLVSNQPQHF. The CDR3 nucleotides are TGTGCCAGCAGCTTAGTATCCAATCAGCCCCAGCATTTT. This chain connects TRBV7-9 to TRBJ1-5; D is undetermined. Trimming removed 1 base from V and 3 bases from J, with 4 bases in between. The length of the CDR3 is 13 residues. Germline V gene sequence: CDR1 SEHNR, CDR2 FQNEAQ (reference sequence).

V gene TRBV5-1 combines with J gene TRBJ2-6; D is unclear. V was shortened by 5 bases and J by 1 base, with 7 bases between the two germline ends. This CDR3 contains 14 residues. The germline CDR1 and CDR2 sequences are SGHRS and YFSETQ. CDR3 DNA sequence: TGCGCCAGCAGGGCAGGTTCTGGGGCCAACGTCCTGACTTTC. Translated: CASRAGSGANVLTF.

This chain connects TRBV10-2 to TRBJ1-3; maybe TRBD1 (5 bases). Germline CDR1 and CDR2: WSHSY and SAAADI. The ends were cut back, 4 bases at V and 3 bases at J, with 7 bases in the middle. The CDR3 contains 13 residues. For the CDR3, the DNA is TGCGCCAGCAGTGCCGGGGGTGGAAACACCATATATTTT. Residues: CASSAGGGNTIYF.

This clone has just one count. This rearrangement joins TRBV5-1 to TRBJ2-5; D uncertain. CDR1 and CDR2 from the germline V gene are SGHRS and YFSETQ. The germline V and J ends were trimmed by 0 bases and 4 bases, with 7 bases remaining between them. The CDR3 consists of 13 residues. CDR3 protein: CASSLARSETQYF. The CDR3 DNA reads TGCGCCAGCAGCTTGGCGCGGTCAGAGACCCAGTACTTC.

Of note for this clone: Other DNA sequences in this sample translate to the same CDR3. This chain connects TRBV12-3 or TRBV12-4 to TRBJ1-2; TRBD1 agrees at 9 bases. The CDR3 extends over 13 amino acids. With V trimmed by 4 bases and J by 5 bases, 2 bases remained unmatched. CDR3 sequence reads: CASSSGQGYGYTF. As DNA, the CDR3 is TGTGCCAGCAGTTCAGGACAGGGGTATGGCTACACCTTC.

In its sample, this clone was seen once. This chain links TRBV5-5 with TRBJ2-3, with 11 nucleotides matching TRBD1. The germline V gene has CDR1 SGHKS and CDR2 YYEKEE (reference sequence). V dropped 2 bases and J dropped 1; count of bases not matched to a gene: 6. The CDR3 has 17 residues. This chain's CDR3 is CASSFGTGGFRTDTQYF. CDR3 nucleotide sequence: TGTGCCAGCAGCTTCGGGACAGGGGGTTTTCGCACAGATACGCAGTATTTT.

This chain joins TRBV21-1 and TRBJ2-7; the tabulated D call, TRBD1, remains unverified against the DNA. TRBV21-1 is a listed pseudogene. The CDR3 is made up of 17 amino acids. Here the CDR3 DNA reads TGTGCCAGCAGCAGAGCCAGGGACAGAGCCTCCTACTACGAGCAGTACTTC. Protein: CASSRARDRASYYEQYF.

The table lists this clone with a count of one. This chain links TRBV29-1 with TRBJ1-1, with D perhaps matching TRBD1 (5 bases). The CDR3 runs 12 residues. Per the germline V gene, CDR1 is SQVTM and CDR2 is ANQGSEA. The germline V and J ends were trimmed by 4 bases and 5 bases, with 11 bases remaining between them. In DNA, the CDR3 is TGCAGCGTTGGCCAGGGTAGGACTGAAGCTTTCTTT. It specifies CSVGQGRTEAFF. The variable domain in full, completed from reference TRBV29-1 and TRBJ1-1, reads SAVISQKPSRDICQRGTSLTIQCQVDSQVTMMFWYRQQPGQSLTLIATANQGSEATYESGFVIDKFPISRPNLTFSTLTVSNMSPEDSSIYLCSVGQGRTEAFFGQGTRLTVV.

This chain connects TRBV3-1 (or the pseudogene TRBV3-2) to TRBJ1-2; D possibly corresponds to TRBD1 (6 bases). The germline V and J ends were trimmed by 1 base and 4 bases, with 16 bases remaining between them. Germline V CDR1 and CDR2: LGHDT, YNNKEL (reference sequence). This CDR3 spans 16 amino acids. CDR3 nucleotide sequence: TGTGCCAGCAGCCAAGGACAGGCGCGTGGATCCTATGGCTACACCTTC. It is translated as CASSQGQARGSYGYTF.

The J gene is TRBJ2-3, the V gene TRBV11-3; the match to TRBD2 covers 8 bases. Germline trimming cut 4 bases from V and 0 bases from J; bases unmatched to any gene: 6. Germline V gene data show CDR1 as SGHNT and CDR2 as YENEEA. The CDR3 extends over 16 amino acids. The CDR3 nucleotides are TGTGCCAGCAGCTCATCCGGGACTAGGAGCACAGATACGCAGTATTTT. Amino acid sequence: CASSSSGTRSTDTQYF. Using reference TRBV11-3 and TRBJ2-3 for the parts outside the CDR3, the full variable domain is EAGVVQSPRYKIIEKKQPVAFWCNPISGHNTLYWYLQNLGQGPELLIRYENEEAVDDSQLPKDRFSAERLKGVDSTLKIQPAELGDSAVYLCASSSSGTRSTDTQYFGPGTRLTVL.

The V gene is TRBV9, the J gene TRBJ2-2; 9 bases are a match to TRBD2. J was trimmed by 7 bases and V by 0 bases; bases with no gene match: 7. CDR1 SGDLS and CDR2 YYNGEE come from the germline V gene. The length of the CDR3 is 16 residues. The CDR3 nucleotides read TGTGCCAGCAGCGTAGGACTAGCGGAGCGGGGCGGGGAGCTGTTTTTT. It yields the protein CASSVGLAERGGELFF.

DNA of the CDR3: TGTGCCAGCAGCGCTGAGGACAGTTCCCGGTCTGGAAACACCATATATTTT. Translating it yields CASSAEDSSRSGNTIYF. The chain is built from TRBV9 and TRBJ1-3; TRBD1 might be the D (6 bases). Germline assignment: CDR1 SGDLS and CDR2 YYNGEE. Deletions cut 3 bases from V and 1 base from J, with 17 bases between. The CDR3 consists of 17 residues.

This chain uses TRBV9 with TRBJ2-5, with 8 bases identical to TRBD2. Trimming cost V 5 bases and J 9 bases; bases outside gene matches: 12. The CDR3 sequence is 14 residues long. The V gene's germline CDR1 is SGDLS and CDR2 YYNGEE. The CDR3 DNA follows: TGTGCCAGCAGGTCCGGGGGGGAACCCGGGCCCCAGTACTTC. This translates into CASRSGGEPGPQYF.

V gene TRBV7-6 combines with J gene TRBJ2-7, with 8 bases aligning to TRBD1. CDR3 length equals 15 residues. J was trimmed by 2 bases and V by 3 bases; bases with no gene match: 6. Looked up from germline, CDR1 is SGHVS and CDR2 is FNYEAQ. This CDR3 reads CASSLGQAHTYEQYF. CDR3 coding DNA: TGTGCCAGCAGCTTGGGACAGGCGCATACCTACGAGCAGTACTTC.

V is TRBV3-1 (or the pseudogene TRBV3-2) and J is TRBJ1-1, with D possibly TRBD1 on 6 matching bases. The CDR3 length is 11 residues. V was clipped by 4 bases and J by 8 bases, with 8 bases between them. The germline V gene has CDR1 LGHDT and CDR2 YNNKEL (reference sequence). The CDR3 sequence: CASSRGQEAFF. DNA for the CDR3: TGTGCCAGCAGCCGAGGACAGGAAGCTTTCTTT.

The V call is TRBV11-2, the J call TRBJ1-2; a weak D match, TRBD1 (5 bases). The CDR3 consists of 13 residues. Germline values: CDR1 SGHAT, CDR2 FQNNGV. V lost 5 bases and J 6 bases, leaving 13 bases between the germline ends. The CDR3 DNA sequence: TGTGCCAGCAGCCAAGACAGCACCAATGGCTACACCTTC. Its protein product is CASSQDSTNGYTF.

This chain connects TRBV6-1 to TRBJ1-2; 10 bases match TRBD1. The junction had 8 bases not matched to a gene; V was cut back by 4 bases and J by 3 bases. The CDR3 spans 16 residues. CDR1 is MNHNS, CDR2 SASEGT, per germline. The CDR3 DNA reads TGTGCCAGCAGTGGCCGTAGGGACAGGGGAGACTATGGCTACACCTTC. Encoded protein: CASSGRRDRGDYGYTF.